This TCR beta chain was obtained from a study of blood T cell repertoires in COVID-19. Some clones are missing from TCRdb's copy, which holds only in-frame ones; the method was immunoSEQ multiplex PCR. The table has a few hundred thousand clones, around nine tenths seen once; the top ten hold around 5%. There are 16 residues in the CDR3. V lost 5 bases and J 2 bases, leaving 16 bases between the germline ends. Per germline, CDR1 SGHTA and CDR2 FQGNSA. This TCR came from an older woman with COVID-19, enrolled during active disease. The sequenced material came from peripheral blood. V gene TRBV7-2 combines with J gene TRBJ1-5; D is unresolved. The CDR3 nucleotides are TGTGCCAGCAGCCTGGGCCGTCCGAGAGGCAATCAGCCCCAGCATTTT. Residues: CASSLGRPRGNQPQHF. Full variable domain (outside the CDR3, taken from reference TRBV7-2 and TRBJ1-5): GAGVSQSPSNKVTEKGKDVELRCDPISGHTALYWYRQSLGQGLEFLIYFQGNSAPDKSGLPSDRFSAERTGGSVSTLTIQRTQQEDSAVYLCASSLGRPRGNQPQHFGDGTRLSIL.